What follows are 18 T cell receptor beta chains derived from one specimen sequenced in a study of read filtering for tumor transcriptome and immune sequencing. This library used about 400 ng RNA and molecular barcoded adaptors spanning alpha/delta and beta/gamma chains. In TCRdb, the reads were re-called with MiXCR into one record per CDR3 protein. The sample yields about 30,000 distinct CDR3 sequences, approximately 18% seen once. The sample taken for sequencing was a population of CD138-negative cells sorted from bone marrow. The receptors were gathered from a donor at least 40 years old with multiple myeloma.

This clonotype was observed at least ten times. This chain connects TRBV7-2 to TRBJ2-1, with TRBD2 matching 8 bases. The V gene's germline CDR1 is SGHTA and CDR2 FQGNSA. J was trimmed by 7 bases and V by 6 bases; bases with no gene match: 8. The CDR3 covers 14 residues. The DNA of the CDR3 is TGTGCCAGCAGTGCCGGGAGGGCTAGTAATGAGCAGTTCTTC. It codes for CASSAGRASNEQFF.

This clonotype has just a few counts. The CDR3 reads CASSLAGTSAYEQYF. For the CDR3, the DNA is TGCGCCAGCAGCTTGGCCGGGACTAGCGCCTACGAGCAGTACTTC. This rearrangement joins TRBV5-1 to TRBJ2-7; TRBD2 matches 10 bases. The CDR3 loop spans 15 amino acids. The V gene end was trimmed by 0 bases and the J gene end by 2 bases; junction bases not matched to a gene: 2. Germline loops: CDR1 SGHRS, CDR2 YFSETQ.

This clonotype was detected once. A much larger clone sits a single nucleotide away, making a read error possible. The rearrangement links TRBV29-1 to TRBJ2-3, with D possibly being TRBD2 (5 bases). Trimming took off 7 bases at V and 5 bases at J, with 13 bases between the two ends. CDR1 SQVTM and CDR2 ANQGSEA come from the germline V gene. The CDR3 spans 12 residues. The CDR3: CSAAVGVDTQYF. In DNA, the CDR3 is TGCAGCGCGGCCGTGGGAGTAGATACGCAGTATTTT.

At least ten counts were recorded for this clonotype. The rearrangement joins TRBV10-3 to TRBJ2-5; a weak D match, TRBD2 (6 bases). Germline assignment: CDR1 ENHRY and CDR2 SYGVKD. This CDR3 is 13 amino acids long. The V end lost 0 bases, the J end lost 4 bases, and 6 bases lay between the germline ends. CDR3 nucleotide sequence: TGTGCCATCAGTGAGTCGGGGGGAGAGACCCAGTACTTC. Protein sequence: CAISESGGETQYF.

Remarks on this clonotype: A single base separates this from a much larger clone, so it may be a read error. V usage is TRBV6-5 and J usage is TRBJ1-1, with TRBD1 identical over 7 bases. Per the germline V gene, CDR1 is MNHEY and CDR2 is SVGAGI. The CDR3 runs 16 residues. DNA of the CDR3: TGTGCCAGCGGATCATGGAGGGGGCGGGAGAACACTGAAGCTTCCTTT. The encoded protein is CASGSWRGRENTEASF.

The count of this clonotype is one. This CDR3 fails to terminate in the conserved phenylalanine or tryptophan, so it likely reflects a read error. The chain combines TRBV12-3 or TRBV12-4 with TRBJ1-6, with D possibly being TRBD1 (5 bases). V lost 3 bases to trimming and J lost 5 bases, with 8 bases between them. CDR3 size: 14 residues. As DNA, the CDR3 is TGTGCCAGCAGTTTTGGGGCCCATAATTCACCCCTCCACTGT. Protein product: CASSFGAHNSPLHC.

In regard to this clonotype: A much larger clonotype is one base distant, so this may be a read error. The chain uses TRBV9 and TRBJ1-5; no clear D gene. Germline V gives CDR1 SGDLS, CDR2 YYNGEE. The CDR3 runs 14 residues. The V gene lost 5 bases and the J gene lost 7 bases, with 16 bases spanning the gap. This CDR3 reads CASRVRGEIQPQHF. DNA for the CDR3: TGTGCCAGCAGAGTTCGCGGGGAAATCCAGCCCCAGCATTTT. Filled out from reference TRBV9 and TRBJ1-5, the complete variable domain reads DSGVTQTPKHLITATGQRVTLRCSPRSGDLSVYWYQQSLDQGLQFLIQYYNGEERAKGNILERFSAQQFPDLHSELNLSSLELGDSALYFCASRVRGEIQPQHFGDGTRLSIL.

In this sample, this clonotype turned up many times. The genes are TRBV11-1 and TRBJ1-6; possible D gene TRBD1, 5 bases. The CDR3 extends over 15 amino acids. V lost 4 bases and J lost 10, with 17 bases in between. Germline V gene data show CDR1 as SGHAT and CDR2 as FQDESV (reference sequence). The CDR3 reads CASSSGTWTGSPLHF. The CDR3 DNA reads as TGTGCCAGCAGCTCCGGGACTTGGACTGGGTCACCCCTCCACTTT.

This clonotype was seen many times. J is TRBJ2-7 and V is TRBV7-8; TRBD2 might be the D (7 bases). V was cut by 5 bases and J by 2 bases, with 16 bases left in between. The CDR3 runs to 15 residues. Germline-derived CDR1 and CDR2 are SGHVS and FQNEAQ. Here the CDR3 DNA reads TGTGCCAGCAGCCGTTGGGGAGGGGGGACCTACGAGCAGTACTTC. Its translation: CASSRWGGGTYEQYF.

Ten or more counts support this clonotype. The genes are TRBV2 and TRBJ2-7; 8 bases map to TRBD1. The germline CDR1 and CDR2 sequences are SNHLY and FYNNEI. V was pared by 7 bases and J by 5 bases, with 7 bases of the junction left unmatched. CDR3 length equals 13 residues. This CDR3 is CASTLDRVNEQYF. DNA for the CDR3: TGTGCCAGCACATTGGACAGGGTTAACGAGCAGTACTTC.

Concerning this clonotype: With a far larger clone one base away, a read error is the likely cause. The chain is built from TRBV6-1 and TRBJ2-2, with TRBD1 matching over 9 bases. With 5 bases clipped from V and 9 bases from J, the junction kept 10 bases outside the gene matches. The CDR3 totals 15 residues. The germline V gene has CDR1 MNHNS and CDR2 SASEGT. CDR3 nucleotide sequence: TGTGCCAGCAGTCCATGGACAGGGGTTCGCCGGGAGCTGTTTTTT. Translated: CASSPWTGVRRELFF.

There are many counts of this clonotype. CDR3 DNA sequence: TGTGCCCCCATCCGGCTGGGGGCGGGTAATGAGCAGTTCTTC. Translated: CAPIRLGAGNEQFF. The chain recombines TRBV5-5 with TRBJ2-1, with D possibly TRBD1 on 6 matching bases. Germline V gene sequence: CDR1 SGHKS, CDR2 YYEKEE (reference sequence). This CDR3 contains 14 residues. The V end lost 10 bases, the J end lost 7 bases, and 21 bases lay between the germline ends.

The sample holds many counts of this clonotype. V usage is TRBV20-1 and J usage is TRBJ2-2, with D hard to call. Trimming took 0 bases from V and 5 from J, leaving 16 bases between them. Germline loops: CDR1 DFQATT, CDR2 SNEGSKA (reference sequence). CDR3 length: 16 residues. This chain's CDR3 is CSARDLGPAGTGELFF. Here the CDR3 DNA reads TGCAGTGCTAGAGATCTAGGGCCAGCTGGGACCGGGGAGCTGTTTTTT.

This clonotype was counted at least ten times. The V gene is TRBV6-1, the J gene TRBJ2-1; TRBD2 agrees at 12 bases. The V and J ends lost 11 bases and 7 bases, in that order; junction bases with no gene match: 18. CDR3 size: 17 residues. Per germline, CDR1 MNHNS and CDR2 SASEGT. The CDR3 DNA follows: TGTGCCGTTCGACTAGCGGGAGTTCTTGAGGATATGAATGAGCAGTTCTTC. It encodes CAVRLAGVLEDMNEQFF.

There are many counts of this clonotype. The chain combines TRBV28 with TRBJ2-5; tentative D call: TRBD1 (6 bases). Looked up from germline, CDR1 is MDHEN and CDR2 is SYDVKM. V was clipped by 2 bases and J by 3 bases, with 13 bases between them. The length of the CDR3 is 15 residues. The CDR3 region has the DNA TGTGCCAGCAGTTTACTAGGACAGAGAGAAGAGACCCAGTACTTC. It codes for CASSLLGQREETQYF.

This clonotype was seen ten or more times. This chain links TRBV5-1 with TRBJ1-6; no clear D. Germline V lookup: CDR1 SGHRS, CDR2 YFSETQ. The length of the CDR3 is 15 residues. Between the trimmed V and J ends, which lost 1 base and 3 bases, there was a span of 8 bases. The CDR3 bases are TGCGCCAGCAGCTTGTCGGCAGTCTATAATTCACCCCTCCACTTT. This codes for CASSLSAVYNSPLHF. The full variable domain, with the rest looked up from reference TRBV5-1 and TRBJ1-6, is KAGVTQTPRYLIKTRGQQVTLSCSPISGHRSVSWYQQTPGQGLQFLFEYFSETQRNKGNFPGRFSGRQFSNSRSEMNVSTLELGDSALYLCASSLSAVYNSPLHFGNGTRLTVT.

This clonotype was seen repeatedly, ten times or more. This sequence joins TRBV15 and TRBJ2-3; 9 bases are shared with TRBD2. Unmatched junction bases numbered 7, after V lost 3 bases and J lost 0 bases. Germline loops: CDR1 LNHNV, CDR2 YYDKDF (reference sequence). The CDR3 has 17 amino acids. CDR3: CATSSERTSGSTDTQYF. The CDR3 DNA reads as TGTGCCACCAGCAGCGAACGAACTAGCGGGAGCACAGATACGCAGTATTTT. Complete variable domain (other parts from reference TRBV15 and TRBJ2-3): DAMVIQNPRYQVTQFGKPVTLSCSQTLNHNVMYWYQQKSSQAPKLLFHYYDKDFNNEADTPDNFQSRRPNTSFCFLDIRSPGLGDTAMYLCATSSERTSGSTDTQYFGPGTRLTVL.

This clonotype has ten or more counts. The chain combines TRBV27 with TRBJ2-2; no firm D call. Germline loops: CDR1 MNHEY, CDR2 SMNVEV (reference sequence). V was trimmed by 5 bases and J by 6 bases, leaving 10 bases between them. The CDR3 runs to 13 residues. This chain's CDR3 is CASSELEAGELFF. The CDR3 DNA is TGTGCCAGCAGTGAGCTAGAGGCCGGGGAGCTGTTTTTT.